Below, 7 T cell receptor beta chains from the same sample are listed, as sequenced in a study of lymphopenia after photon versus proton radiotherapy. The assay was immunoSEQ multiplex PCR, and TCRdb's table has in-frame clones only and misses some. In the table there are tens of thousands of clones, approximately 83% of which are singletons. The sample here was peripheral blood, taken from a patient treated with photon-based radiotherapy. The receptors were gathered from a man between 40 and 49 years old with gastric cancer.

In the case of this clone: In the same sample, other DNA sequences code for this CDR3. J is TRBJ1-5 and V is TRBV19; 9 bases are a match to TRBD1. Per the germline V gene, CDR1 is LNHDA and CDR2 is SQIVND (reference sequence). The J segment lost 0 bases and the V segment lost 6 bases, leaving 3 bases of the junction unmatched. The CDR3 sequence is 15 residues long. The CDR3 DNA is TGTGCCAGTAGGGGGGACAGGGTTAGCAATCAGCCCCAGCATTTT. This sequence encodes CASRGDRVSNQPQHF.

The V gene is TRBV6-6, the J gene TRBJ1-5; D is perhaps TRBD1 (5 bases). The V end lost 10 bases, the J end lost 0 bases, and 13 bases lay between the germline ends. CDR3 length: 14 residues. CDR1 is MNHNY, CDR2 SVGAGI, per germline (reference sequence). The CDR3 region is CATSWGVSNQPQHF. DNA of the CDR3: TGTGCCACCTCGTGGGGGGTTAGCAATCAGCCCCAGCATTTT.

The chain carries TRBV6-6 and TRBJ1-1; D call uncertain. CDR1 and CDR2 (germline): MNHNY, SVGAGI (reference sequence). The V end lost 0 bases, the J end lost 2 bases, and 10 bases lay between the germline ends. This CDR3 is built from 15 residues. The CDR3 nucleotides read TGTGCCAGCAGTTACTCGATTACCGACAACACTGAAGCTTTCTTT. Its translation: CASSYSITDNTEAFF.

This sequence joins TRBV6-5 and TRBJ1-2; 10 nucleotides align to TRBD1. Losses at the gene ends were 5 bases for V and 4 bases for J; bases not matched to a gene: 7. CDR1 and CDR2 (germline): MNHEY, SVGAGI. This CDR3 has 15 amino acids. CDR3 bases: TGTGCCAGCAGTCGAAAGACAGGGGGCGGCTATGGCTACACCTTC. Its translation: CASSRKTGGGYGYTF.

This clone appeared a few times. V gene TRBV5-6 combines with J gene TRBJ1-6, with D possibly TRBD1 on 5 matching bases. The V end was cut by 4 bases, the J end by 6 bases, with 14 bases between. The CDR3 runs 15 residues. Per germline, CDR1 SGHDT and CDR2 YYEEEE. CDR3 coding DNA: TGTGCCAGCAGCATACACGGGGGGATTAATTCACCCCTCCACTTT. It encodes CASSIHGGINSPLHF.

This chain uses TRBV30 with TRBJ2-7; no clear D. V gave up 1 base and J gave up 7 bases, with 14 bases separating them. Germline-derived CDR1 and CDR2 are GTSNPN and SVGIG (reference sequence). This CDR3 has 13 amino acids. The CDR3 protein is CAWSGFGIGEQYF. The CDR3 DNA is TGTGCCTGGAGTGGTTTTGGGATAGGGGAGCAGTACTTC. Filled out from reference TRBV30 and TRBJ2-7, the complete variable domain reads SQTIHQWPATLVQPVGSPLSLECTVEGTSNPNLYWYRQAAGRGLQLLFYSVGIGQISSEVPQNLSASRPQDRQFILSSKKLLLSDSGFYLCAWSGFGIGEQYFGPGTRLTVT.

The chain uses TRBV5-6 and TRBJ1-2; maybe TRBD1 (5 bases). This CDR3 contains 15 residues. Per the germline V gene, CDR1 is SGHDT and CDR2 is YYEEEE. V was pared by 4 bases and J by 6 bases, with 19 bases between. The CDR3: CASSPPGPGRHGYTF. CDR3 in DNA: TGTGCCAGCAGCCCGCCGGGGCCAGGCCGGCATGGCTACACCTTC.